This T cell receptor beta chain was captured by sequencing in a study of blood T cell repertoires in COVID-19 (dated by TCRdb to 2018 to 2021). Background for the entire study: The collaborator samples originated in the United States, Italy and Spain and spanned the acute and convalescent phases of COVID-19. Where available, HLA class I and class II types were obtained from metadata supplied by the sample provider rather than from assay-based typing. Sample metadata almost always included a de-identified subject ID, COVID-19 status, age in years and sex. The prospective study material was composed of cDNA or gDNA derived from T cells, B-cell-depleted T cells, or PBMCs. The samples were drawn from the first 160 participants of the ongoing ImmuneRACE study and from roughly 1,300 subjects provided by 6 global collaborators. Subjects who had been exposed to COVID-19, were actively infected with it, or had recovered from it provided the deeply sampled blood TCRbeta repertoires that made up the dataset. The repertoires were released in a freely available public database meant as a resource for research on the immune response to SARS-CoV-2. Beyond this particular receptor, the publication reports: Clinical and demographic metadata were provided uncurated, with the amount varying by source and participant.

The CDR3 numbers 13 residues from cysteine through phenylalanine. The read is trimmed to its CDR3 DNA, 39 bases read in frame from base 1. V loses 2 bases of germline sequence and J loses 6 bases, and the interval between the two ends is 11 bases. Via the germline V gene (reference sequence), CDR1 is MNHEY and CDR2 SMNVEV. The collaborating institutions used their own protocols to collect whole blood in K2EDTA tubes. For TCRbeta analysis, collaborators shipped samples in one of three forms: frozen whole blood, isolated PBMCs, or DNA extracted from either of those sample types. The immunoSEQ Assay, a bias-controlled multiplex PCR, was used to amplify TCRbeta CDR3 regions from genomic DNA. On the authors' methods: Within the assay, amplification of reference gene primers was used to estimate how many nucleated cells each sample contained. Sequence reads were collapsed and filtered to measure the absolute abundance of every unique TCRbeta CDR3 rearrangement. For each sample, productive Simpson clonality was calculated as the square root of Simpson's diversity index across productive rearrangements. This is the immuneACCESS table as TCRdb keeps it, with only in-frame sequences that have V and J called. A part of the clones is gone; compared with another copy, unresolved V genes explain less than half, and the rest is unexplained. V and J calls plus clone size are reproduced from that table; the DNA served to infer D and trimming. For this sample the table gives fewer than 250,000 clones, of which approximately 90% were detected only once. The ten largest clones represent 1.1% of the sample.

Worth noting for this clone: Its antigen is currently not known. Base quality data are lacking; no much larger clone is found one base away.

This receptor was obtained from a man between 25 and 39 years old with acute or convalescent COVID-19. Sequenced sample: peripheral blood. Recombination linked TRBV27 to TRBJ2-7, and perhaps TRBD1 as D gene, on 5 matching bases. The DNA sequence follows: TGTGCCAGCAGTTTACCCGCAGGGCTCGAGCAGTACTTC. This translates into CASSLPAGLEQYF.